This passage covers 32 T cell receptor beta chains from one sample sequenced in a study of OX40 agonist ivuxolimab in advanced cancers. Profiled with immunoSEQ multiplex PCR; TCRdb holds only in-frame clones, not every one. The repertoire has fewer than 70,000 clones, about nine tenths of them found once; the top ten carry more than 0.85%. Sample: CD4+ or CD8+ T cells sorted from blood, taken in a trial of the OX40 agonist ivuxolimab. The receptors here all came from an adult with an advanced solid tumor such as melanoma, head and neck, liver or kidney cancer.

The CDR3 region has the DNA TGCGCCAGCAGCCCGACTAGCGACGAGCAGTACTTC. This sequence encodes CASSPTSDEQYF. J is TRBJ2-7 and V is TRBV5-1, with TRBD2 identical over 8 bases. The CDR3 has 12 amino acids. The germline V gene has CDR1 SGHRS and CDR2 YFSETQ. V was clipped by 4 bases and J by 5 bases; unmatched bases: 2.

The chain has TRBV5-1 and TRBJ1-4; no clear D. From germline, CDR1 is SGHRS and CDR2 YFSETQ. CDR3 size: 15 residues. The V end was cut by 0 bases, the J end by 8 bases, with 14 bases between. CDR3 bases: TGCGCCAGCAGCTTGGTGGACGCCCTGGAAGAAAAACTGTTTTTT. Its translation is CASSLVDALEEKLFF.

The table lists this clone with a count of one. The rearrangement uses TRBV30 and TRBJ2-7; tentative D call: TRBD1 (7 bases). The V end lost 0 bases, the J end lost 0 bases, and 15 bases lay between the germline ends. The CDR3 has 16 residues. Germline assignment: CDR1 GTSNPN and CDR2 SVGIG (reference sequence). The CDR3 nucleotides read TGTGCCTGGAGTGTCTCCCCAGGGGGGCCCTCCTACGAGCAGTACTTC. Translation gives CAWSVSPGGPSYEQYF. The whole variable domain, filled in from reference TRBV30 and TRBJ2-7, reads SQTIHQWPATLVQPVGSPLSLECTVEGTSNPNLYWYRQAAGRGLQLLFYSVGIGQISSEVPQNLSASRPQDRQFILSSKKLLLSDSGFYLCAWSVSPGGPSYEQYFGPGTRLTVT.

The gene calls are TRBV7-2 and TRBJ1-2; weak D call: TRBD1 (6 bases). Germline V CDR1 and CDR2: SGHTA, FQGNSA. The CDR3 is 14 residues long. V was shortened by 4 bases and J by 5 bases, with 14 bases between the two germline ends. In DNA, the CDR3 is TGTGCCAGCAGCTCCTACAGGGTGGAGTATGGCTACACCTTC. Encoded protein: CASSSYRVEYGYTF.

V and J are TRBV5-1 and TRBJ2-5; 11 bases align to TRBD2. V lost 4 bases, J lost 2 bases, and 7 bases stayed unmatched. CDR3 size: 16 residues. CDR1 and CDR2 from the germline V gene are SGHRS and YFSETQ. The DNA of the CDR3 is TGCGCCAGCAGCCCCCCTAGCGGGGGGAGGCAAGAGACCCAGTACTTC. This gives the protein CASSPPSGGRQETQYF.

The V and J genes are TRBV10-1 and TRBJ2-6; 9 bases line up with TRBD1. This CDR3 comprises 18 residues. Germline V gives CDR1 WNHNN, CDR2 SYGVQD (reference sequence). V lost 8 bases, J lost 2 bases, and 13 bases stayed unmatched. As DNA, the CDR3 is TGCGCCAGCCCGGCCGGGACAGGGCCCCCGGCTGGGGCCAACGTCCTGACTTTC. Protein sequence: CASPAGTGPPAGANVLTF.

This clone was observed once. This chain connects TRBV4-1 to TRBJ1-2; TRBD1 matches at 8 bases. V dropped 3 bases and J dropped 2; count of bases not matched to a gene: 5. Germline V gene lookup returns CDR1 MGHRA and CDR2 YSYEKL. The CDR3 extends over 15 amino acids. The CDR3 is CASSHGQGRNYGYTF. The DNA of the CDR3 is TGCGCCAGCAGCCACGGACAGGGCCGGAACTATGGCTACACCTTC.

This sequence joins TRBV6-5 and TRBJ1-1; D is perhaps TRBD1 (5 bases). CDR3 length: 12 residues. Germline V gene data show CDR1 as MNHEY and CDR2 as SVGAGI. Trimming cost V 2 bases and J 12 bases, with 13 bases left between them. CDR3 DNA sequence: TGTGCCAGCAGTTACGACCGGGGCGAAACTTTCTTT. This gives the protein CASSYDRGETFF.

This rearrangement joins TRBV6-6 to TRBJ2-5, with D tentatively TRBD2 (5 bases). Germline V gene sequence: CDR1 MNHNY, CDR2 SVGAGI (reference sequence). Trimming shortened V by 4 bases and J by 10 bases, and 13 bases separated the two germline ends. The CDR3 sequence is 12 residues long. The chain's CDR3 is CASSSSGEYQYF. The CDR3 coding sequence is TGTGCCAGCAGTTCCTCCGGGGAATACCAGTACTTC.

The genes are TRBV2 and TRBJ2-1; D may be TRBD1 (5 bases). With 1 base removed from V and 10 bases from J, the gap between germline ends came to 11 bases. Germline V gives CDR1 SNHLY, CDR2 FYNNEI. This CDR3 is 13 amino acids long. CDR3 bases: TGTGCCAGCAGTGAAGAACGCAACAGGGAGCAGTTCTTC. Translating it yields CASSEERNREQFF. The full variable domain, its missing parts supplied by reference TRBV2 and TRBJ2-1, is EPEVTQTPSHQVTQMGQEVILRCVPISNHLYFYWYRQILGQKVEFLVSFYNNEISEKSEIFDDQFSVERPDGSNFTLKIRSTKLEDSAMYFCASSEERNREQFFGPGTRLTVL.

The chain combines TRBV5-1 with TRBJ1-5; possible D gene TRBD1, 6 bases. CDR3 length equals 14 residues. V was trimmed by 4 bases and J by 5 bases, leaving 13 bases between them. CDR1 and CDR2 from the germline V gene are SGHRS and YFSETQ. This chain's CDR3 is CASSVGGGDQPQHF. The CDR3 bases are TGCGCCAGCAGCGTGGGTGGGGGCGATCAGCCCCAGCATTTT.

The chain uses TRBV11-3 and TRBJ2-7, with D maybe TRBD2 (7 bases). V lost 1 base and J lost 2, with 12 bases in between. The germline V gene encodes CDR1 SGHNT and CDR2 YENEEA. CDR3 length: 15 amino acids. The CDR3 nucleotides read TGTGCCAGCAGCTTAGGGGCGGGGGCGACCTACGAGCAGTACTTC. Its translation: CASSLGAGATYEQYF.

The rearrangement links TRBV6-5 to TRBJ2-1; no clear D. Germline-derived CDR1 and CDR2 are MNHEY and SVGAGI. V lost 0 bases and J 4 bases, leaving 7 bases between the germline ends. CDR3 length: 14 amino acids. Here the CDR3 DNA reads TGTGCCAGCAGTTACTCGCAGGTGTACAATGAGCAGTTCTTC. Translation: CASSYSQVYNEQFF.

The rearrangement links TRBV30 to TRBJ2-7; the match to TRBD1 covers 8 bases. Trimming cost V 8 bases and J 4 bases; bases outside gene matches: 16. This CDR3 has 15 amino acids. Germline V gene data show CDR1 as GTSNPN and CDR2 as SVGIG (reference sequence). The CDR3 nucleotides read TGTGCCGGAGGGAATCGGGACAGGAGAAGATACGAGCAGTACTTC. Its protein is CAGGNRDRRRYEQYF.

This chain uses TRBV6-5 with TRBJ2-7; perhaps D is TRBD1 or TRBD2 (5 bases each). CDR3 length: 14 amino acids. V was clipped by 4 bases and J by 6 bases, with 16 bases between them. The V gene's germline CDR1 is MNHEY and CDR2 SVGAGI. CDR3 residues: CASSSGRLASEQYF. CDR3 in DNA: TGTGCCAGCAGTTCGGGACGGTTGGCCTCCGAGCAGTACTTC.

DNA for the CDR3: TGCGCCAGCAGCCACCGGGACTCGATTCTTAATGAGCAGTTCTTC. Translated, it gives CASSHRDSILNEQFF. This rearrangement joins TRBV4-1 to TRBJ2-1, with D possibly matching TRBD2 (6 bases). The CDR3 is made up of 15 amino acids. V was shortened by 3 bases and J by 7 bases, with 16 bases between the two germline ends. Germline CDR1 is MGHRA and CDR2 is YSYEKL.

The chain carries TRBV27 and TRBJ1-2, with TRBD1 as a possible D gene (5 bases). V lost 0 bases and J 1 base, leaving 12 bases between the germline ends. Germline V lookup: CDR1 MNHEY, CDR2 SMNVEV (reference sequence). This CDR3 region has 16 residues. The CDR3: CASSLSIGTGNYGYTF. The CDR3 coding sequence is TGTGCCAGCAGTTTATCGATAGGGACCGGTAACTATGGCTACACCTTC.

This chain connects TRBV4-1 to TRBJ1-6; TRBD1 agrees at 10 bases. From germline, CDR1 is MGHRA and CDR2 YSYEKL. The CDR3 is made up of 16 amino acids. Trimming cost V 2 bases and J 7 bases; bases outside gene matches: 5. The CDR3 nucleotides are TGCGCCAGCAGCCAACCTATGGACAGGGGGAATTCACCCCTCCACTTT. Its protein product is CASSQPMDRGNSPLHF.

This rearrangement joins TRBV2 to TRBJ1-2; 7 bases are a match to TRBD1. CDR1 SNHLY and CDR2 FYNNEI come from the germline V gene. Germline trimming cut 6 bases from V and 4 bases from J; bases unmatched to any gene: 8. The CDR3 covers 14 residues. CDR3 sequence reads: CASRFQGVIYGYTF. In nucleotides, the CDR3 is TGTGCCAGCAGGTTTCAGGGGGTTATCTATGGCTACACCTTC.

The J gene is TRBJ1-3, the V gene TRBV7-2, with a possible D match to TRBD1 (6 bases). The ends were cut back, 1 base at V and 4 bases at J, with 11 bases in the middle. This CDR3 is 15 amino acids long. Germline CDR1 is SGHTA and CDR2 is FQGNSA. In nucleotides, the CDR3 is TGTGCCAGCAGCTTAGTCAGGGGTGGGGGAAACACCATATATTTT. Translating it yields CASSLVRGGGNTIYF.

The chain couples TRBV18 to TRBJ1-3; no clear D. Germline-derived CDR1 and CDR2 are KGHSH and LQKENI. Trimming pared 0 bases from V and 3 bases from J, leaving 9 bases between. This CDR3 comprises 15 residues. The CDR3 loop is CASSPPAGDGNTIYF. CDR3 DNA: TGTGCCAGCTCACCACCCGCTGGGGATGGAAACACCATATATTTT.

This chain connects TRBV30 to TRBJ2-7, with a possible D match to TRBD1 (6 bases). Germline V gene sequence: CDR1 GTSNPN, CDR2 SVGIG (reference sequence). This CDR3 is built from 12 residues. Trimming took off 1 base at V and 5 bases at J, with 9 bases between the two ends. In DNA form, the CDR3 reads TGTGCCTGGAGTGCAGGGGCCCACGAGCAGTACTTC. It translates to CAWSAGAHEQYF.

The CDR3 reads CASSEALRTTINNEQFF. DNA for the CDR3: TGTGCCAGCAGTGAAGCGCTTCGGACTACGATTAACAATGAGCAGTTCTTC. The rearrangement links TRBV6-1 to TRBJ2-1, with D possibly matching TRBD2 (6 bases). Germline CDR1 reads MNHNS; CDR2 reads SASEGT. The CDR3 is made up of 17 amino acids. Trimming took off 0 bases at V and 5 bases at J, with 17 bases between the two ends.

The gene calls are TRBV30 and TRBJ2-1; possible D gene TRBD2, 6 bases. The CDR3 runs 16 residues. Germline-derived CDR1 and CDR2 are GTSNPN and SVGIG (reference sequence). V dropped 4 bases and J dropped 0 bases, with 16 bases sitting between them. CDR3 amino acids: CAWTSNRGSSYNEQFF. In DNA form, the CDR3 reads TGTGCCTGGACGAGTAACCGGGGGAGCTCCTACAATGAGCAGTTCTTC. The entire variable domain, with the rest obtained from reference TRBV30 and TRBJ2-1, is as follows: SQTIHQWPATLVQPVGSPLSLECTVEGTSNPNLYWYRQAAGRGLQLLFYSVGIGQISSEVPQNLSASRPQDRQFILSSKKLLLSDSGFYLCAWTSNRGSSYNEQFFGPGTRLTVL.

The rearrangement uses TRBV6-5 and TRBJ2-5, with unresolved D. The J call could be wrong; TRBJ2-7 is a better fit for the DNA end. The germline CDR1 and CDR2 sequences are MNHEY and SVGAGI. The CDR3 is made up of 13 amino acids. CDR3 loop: CARSHPASYEQYF. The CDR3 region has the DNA TGTGCCCGGAGCCACCCAGCATCCTACGAGCAGTACTTC.

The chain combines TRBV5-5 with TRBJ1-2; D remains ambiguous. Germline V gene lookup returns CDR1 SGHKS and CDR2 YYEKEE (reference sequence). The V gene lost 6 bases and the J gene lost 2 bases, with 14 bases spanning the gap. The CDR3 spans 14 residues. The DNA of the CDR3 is TGTGCCAGCACCCCCCTGTTAGCCAACTATGGCTACACCTTC. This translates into CASTPLLANYGYTF. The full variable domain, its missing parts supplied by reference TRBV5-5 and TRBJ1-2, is DAGVTQSPTHLIKTRGQQVTLRCSPISGHKSVSWYQQVLGQGPQFIFQYYEKEERGRGNFPDRFSARQFPNYSSELNVNALLLGDSALYLCASTPLLANYGYTFGSGTRLTVV.

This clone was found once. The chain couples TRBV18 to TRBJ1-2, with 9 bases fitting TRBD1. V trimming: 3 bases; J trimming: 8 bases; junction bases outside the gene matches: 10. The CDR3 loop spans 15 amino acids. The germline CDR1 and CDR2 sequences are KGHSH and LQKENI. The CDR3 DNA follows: TGTGCCAGCTCACCGAGGACAGGGGATTCGGTCGGCTACACCTTC. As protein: CASSPRTGDSVGYTF. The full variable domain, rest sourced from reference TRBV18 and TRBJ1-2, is NAGVMQNPRHLVRRRGQEARLRCSPMKGHSHVYWYRQLPEEGLKFMVYLQKENIIDESGMPKERFSAEFPKEGPSILRIQQVVRGDSAAYFCASSPRTGDSVGYTFGSGTRLTVV.

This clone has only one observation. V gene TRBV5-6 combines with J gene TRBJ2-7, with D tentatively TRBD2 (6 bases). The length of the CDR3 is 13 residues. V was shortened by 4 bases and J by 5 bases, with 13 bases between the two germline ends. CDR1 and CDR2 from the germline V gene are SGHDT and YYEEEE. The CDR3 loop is CASSPGGRHEQYF. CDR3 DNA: TGTGCCAGCAGCCCCGGAGGGAGGCACGAGCAGTACTTC.

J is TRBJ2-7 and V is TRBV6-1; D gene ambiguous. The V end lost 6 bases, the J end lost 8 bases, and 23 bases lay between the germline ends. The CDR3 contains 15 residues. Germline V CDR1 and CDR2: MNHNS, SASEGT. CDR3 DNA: TGTGCCAGCAGGTCAGAGCGCTATCTAGGAGCTAAGCAGTACTTC. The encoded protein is CASRSERYLGAKQYF.

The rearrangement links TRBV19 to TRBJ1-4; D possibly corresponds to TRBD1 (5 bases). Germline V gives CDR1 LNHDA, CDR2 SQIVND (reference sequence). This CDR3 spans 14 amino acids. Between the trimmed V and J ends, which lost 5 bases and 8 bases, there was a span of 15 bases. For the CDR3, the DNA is TGTGCCAGTAGTCCCCGTGCCGGGGGGGAAAAACTGTTTTTT. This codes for CASSPRAGGEKLFF.

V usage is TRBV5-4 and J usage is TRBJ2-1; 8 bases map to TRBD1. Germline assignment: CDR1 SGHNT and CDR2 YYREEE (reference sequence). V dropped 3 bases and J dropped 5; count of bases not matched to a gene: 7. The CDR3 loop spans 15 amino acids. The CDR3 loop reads CASSSRTGHHNEQFF. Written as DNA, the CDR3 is TGTGCCAGCAGCTCGAGGACAGGGCACCACAATGAGCAGTTCTTC. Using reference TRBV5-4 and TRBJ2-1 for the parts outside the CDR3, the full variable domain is ETGVTQSPTHLIKTRGQQVTLRCSSQSGHNTVSWYQQALGQGPQFIFQYYREEENGRGNFPPRFSGLQFPNYSSELNVNALELDDSALYLCASSSRTGHHNEQFFGPGTRLTVL.

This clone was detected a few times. The CDR3 protein is CASSLGGRAGELFF. CDR3 nucleotide sequence: TGCGCCAGCAGCTTAGGGGGGAGAGCCGGGGAGCTGTTTTTT. The genes are TRBV5-1 and TRBJ2-2, with D perhaps being TRBD1 or TRBD2 (6 bases each). This CDR3 contains 14 residues. V lost 2 bases and J 6 bases, leaving 11 bases between the germline ends. Germline CDR1 SGHRS, CDR2 YFSETQ.